What follows is one T cell receptor (beta chain) and its context. Its target antigen remains unknown. No much larger clone exists at a distance of one base, and base qualities are not known. This sample stems from a study of CD8+ T cells in alopecia areata (dated by TCRdb to the late 2010s). Regarding the research as a whole: Treated patients were enrolled in an open-label pilot trial of oral tofacitinib at 5 to 10 mg twice daily for moderate-to-severe alopecia areata. Scalp clonality was compared across normal scalp (n=4), patchy alopecia areata scalp (n=8), and alopecia totalis/universalis scalp (n=8). Biopsies were taken from tofacitinib-treated patients at baseline and again at 4 and 24 weeks into treatment, and several of those patients also had a later scalp biopsy. Human TCRbeta sequencing covered scalp tissue and sorted CD4+ and CD8+ peripheral blood T cells from patchy and totalis/universalis alopecia areata patients and healthy controls. Patients received tofacitinib for 6 to 18 months and were then followed off drug for 6 months to check for delayed response and recurrence. In treated patients, disease severity was measured using the SALT score, which gives the percentage of scalp surface area affected. The RNA source kit depended on sample type: the PAXgene miRNA kit for fixed scalp, the miRNeasy kit for PBMCs, and the RNeasy kit for mouse skin. To study T cell clonal expansion in alopecia areata, the researchers applied high-throughput TCRbeta sequencing to both the C3H/HeJ mouse model and human patients. immunoSEQ multiplex PCR using 35 Vbeta forward primers and 13 Jbeta reverse primers was used to amplify TCRbeta CDR3 regions. General findings and caveats noted by the study authors: Higher clonality and more expanded CD8+ clones were observed in lesional scalp than in normal scalp, particularly in alopecia totalis/universalis, a finding suggestive of antigenic drive. Tofacitinib significantly lowered scalp clonality and the number of expanded CD8+ clones among the top 100 scalp clones. Shared TCR sequences between patients were less evident than in mice, which may be partly attributable to HLA diversity in the patient population. During tofacitinib treatment, many expanded lesional clones stuck around in both scalp and blood, and this persistence may partly explain why relapse happens after treatment is stopped. Unlike mouse skin, which is dominated by gammadelta T cells, normal human skin has resident alphabeta T cells that are also sequenced, and this complicates analysis of the scalp TCR repertoire. Because the treated cohort was small and had only one nonresponder, larger studies are needed to examine links between baseline CD8+ expansion and response.

The sample's treatment or condition label is to be understood as: oral pan-JAK inhibitor, 5-10 mg twice daily. Peripheral blood and lesional scalp punch biopsies were obtained from patients with alopecia areata. PBMCs were isolated by density centrifugation and stained for CD3, CD4 and CD8, after which CD4+ and CD8+ T cells were sorted on a FACSAria. Receptor libraries were prepared by the immunoSEQ multiplex PCR assay. For TCR sequencing, RNA was extracted from every sample and reverse transcribed into cDNA to serve as template. SuperScript III was used for first-strand cDNA synthesis, primed with a 2:1 mix of oligo-dT and random hexamers. Amplification bias was assessed with a synthetic immune receptor repertoire, and residual bias was removed computationally. The authors' pipeline ran thus. After raw reads were preprocessed to remove errors, the CDR3 was defined following IMGT conventions as running from the conserved cysteine to phenylalanine. Clonality was computed as 1 minus the Shannon entropy, with the entropy normalized by log2 of the number of productive unique TCRs. Scalp TCRbeta sequences were cross-referenced with sorted blood CD4 and CD8 repertoires so that the CD4 or CD8 identity of scalp clones could be inferred. The source is immuneACCESS, and TCRdb retained only in-frame sequences with V and J called. Part of the clones is not carried over; for the studies checked, unresolved V genes explain less than half of this, and the remainder is unexplained. The V and J calls and clone size are taken from that table; D and trimming were inferred from the DNA. Across this sample there are 160,000 or so clones, with about 61% seen only once. The leading ten clones occupy 16% of the sample.

In the germline V gene, CDR1 corresponds to MGHDK and CDR2 to SYGVNS. From cysteine to phenylalanine, the CDR3 is 13 amino acids long. Only CDR3 DNA is held: 39 bases, read in frame from base 1. This TCR came from a human donor with alopecia areata. Recombination joined TRBV25-1 with TRBJ2-5, with the D gene tentatively TRBD1 or TRBD2, based on 5 matching bases in each. The J call may be in error: the DNA end matches TRBJ2-7 better. Sequencing was performed on CD4+ T cells sorted from blood, taken at roughly week 58, from a patient treated with tofacitinib. The CDR3 here reads CASRQRRSDEQYF. In nucleotides, the sequence is TGTGCCAGCCGACAGAGGAGGTCGGACGAGCAGTACTTC.